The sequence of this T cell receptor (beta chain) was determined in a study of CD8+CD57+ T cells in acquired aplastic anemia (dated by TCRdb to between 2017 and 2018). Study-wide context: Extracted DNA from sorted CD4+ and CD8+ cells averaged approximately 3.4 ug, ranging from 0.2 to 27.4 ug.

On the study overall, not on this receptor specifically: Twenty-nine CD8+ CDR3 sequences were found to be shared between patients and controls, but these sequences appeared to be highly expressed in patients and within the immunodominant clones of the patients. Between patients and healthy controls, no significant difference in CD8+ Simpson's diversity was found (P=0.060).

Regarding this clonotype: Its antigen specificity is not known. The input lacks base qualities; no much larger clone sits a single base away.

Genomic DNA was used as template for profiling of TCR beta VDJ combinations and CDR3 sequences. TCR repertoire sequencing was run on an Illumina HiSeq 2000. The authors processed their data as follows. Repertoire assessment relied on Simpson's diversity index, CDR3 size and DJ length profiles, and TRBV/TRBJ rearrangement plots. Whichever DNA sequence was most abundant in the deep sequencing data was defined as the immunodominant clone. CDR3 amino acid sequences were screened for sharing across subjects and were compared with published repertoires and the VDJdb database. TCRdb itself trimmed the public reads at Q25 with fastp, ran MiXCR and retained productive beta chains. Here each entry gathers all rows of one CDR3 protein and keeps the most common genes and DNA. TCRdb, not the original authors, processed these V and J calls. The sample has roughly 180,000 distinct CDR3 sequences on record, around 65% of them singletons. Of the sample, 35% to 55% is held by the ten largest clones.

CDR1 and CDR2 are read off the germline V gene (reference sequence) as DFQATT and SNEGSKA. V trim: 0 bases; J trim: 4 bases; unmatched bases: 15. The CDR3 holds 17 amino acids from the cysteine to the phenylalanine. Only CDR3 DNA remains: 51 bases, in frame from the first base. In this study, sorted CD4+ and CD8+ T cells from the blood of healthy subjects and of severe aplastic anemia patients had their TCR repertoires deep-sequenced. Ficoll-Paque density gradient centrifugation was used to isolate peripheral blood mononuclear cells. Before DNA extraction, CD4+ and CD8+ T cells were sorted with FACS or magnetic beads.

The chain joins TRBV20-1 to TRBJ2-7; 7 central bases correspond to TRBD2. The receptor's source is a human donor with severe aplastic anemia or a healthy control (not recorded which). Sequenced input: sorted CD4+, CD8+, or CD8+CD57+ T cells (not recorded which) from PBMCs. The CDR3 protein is CSARDSGGSVSPYEQYF. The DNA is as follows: TGCAGTGCTAGAGATTCGGGGGGTTCTGTATCGCCGTACGAGCAGTACTTC.